This entry is about one T cell receptor beta chain. Its target is unknown. The sample is drawn from a study of cytomegalovirus exposure and HLA in healthy donors. The PCR used 60 Vbeta and 13 Jbeta primers. Data came from immunoSEQ multiplex PCR; TCRdb stores just in-frame clones and leaves some out. Altogether 100,000 or so clones are present, roughly 80% being singletons, with the ten largest covering roughly 5%. Study findings and constraints: Earlier results showed most TCR beta V segments being productive about 87% or about 30% of the time. Highly shared variants forming one cluster were likely a sequencing artifact.

Sample: PBMCs. The TCR comes from a female donor in good health and CMV-seropositive.

The chain's CDR3 is CASRRDRDSRANYGYTF. In DNA, the CDR3 is TGTGCCAGTAGGCGTGACAGGGACTCCCGGGCTAACTATGGCTACACCTTC. This chain joins TRBV19 and TRBJ1-2, with 7 positions matching TRBD1. Germline V lookup: CDR1 LNHDA, CDR2 SQIVND (reference sequence). Losses at the gene ends were 6 bases for V and 0 bases for J; bases not matched to a gene: 13. This CDR3 region has 17 residues.